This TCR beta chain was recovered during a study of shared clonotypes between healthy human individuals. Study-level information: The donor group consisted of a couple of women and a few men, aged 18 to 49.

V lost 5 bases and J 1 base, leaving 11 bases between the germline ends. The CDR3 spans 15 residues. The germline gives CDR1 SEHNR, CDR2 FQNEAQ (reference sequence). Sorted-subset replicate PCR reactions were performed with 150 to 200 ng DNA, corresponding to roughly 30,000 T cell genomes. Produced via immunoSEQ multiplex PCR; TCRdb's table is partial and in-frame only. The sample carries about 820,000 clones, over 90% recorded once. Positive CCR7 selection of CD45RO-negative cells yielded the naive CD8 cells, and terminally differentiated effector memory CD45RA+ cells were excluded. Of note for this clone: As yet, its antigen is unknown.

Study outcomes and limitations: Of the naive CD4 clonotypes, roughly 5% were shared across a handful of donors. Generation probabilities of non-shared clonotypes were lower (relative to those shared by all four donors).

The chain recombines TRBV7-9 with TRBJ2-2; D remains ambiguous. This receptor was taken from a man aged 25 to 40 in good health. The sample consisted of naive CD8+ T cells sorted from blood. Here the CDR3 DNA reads TGTGCCAGCAGCCCGATCCCCGGGAACACCGGGGAGCTGTTTTTT. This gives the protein CASSPIPGNTGELFF.